This T cell receptor (beta chain) came from a study of identical twins. V was pared by 2 bases and J by 3 bases, with 17 bases between. The CDR3 runs 16 residues. Germline lookup yields CDR1 SGDLS and CDR2 YYNGEE. After template switching added a universal primer site, the resulting cDNA carried unique molecular identifiers. TCRdb called the 5' RACE reads again in MiXCR, with one record for every CDR3 protein. Here the sample spans 650,000 to 800,000 distinct CDR3 sequences, over 8.5% being singletons. These data also formed part of another study, on yellow fever vaccine responses in identical twins.

The source material was PBMCs. The chain employs TRBV9 and TRBJ2-5; D is undetermined. The receptor comes from a woman younger than 30 in good health. CDR3 amino acids: CASSVATSYQEETQYF. Written as DNA, the CDR3 is TGTGCCAGCAGCGTGGCCACAAGTTATCAAGAAGAGACCCAGTACTTC.